This T cell receptor (beta chain) is drawn from a study of CD8 T cells in ankylosing spondylitis. General study findings and limits: The clones that were linked to disease were reported to be significantly enriched in matched synovial fluid samples from ankylosing spondylitis patients. There were earlier reports of some motif variants in reactive arthritis synovial fluid and blood. There was a TCR beta motif, made of several highly homologous variants, that appeared characteristic of ankylosing spondylitis blood.

The sample holds many counts of this clonotype. Its antigen is undetermined. The authors made TCR beta libraries by quantitative 5'-RACE with molecular barcodes. One entry per CDR3 protein results from TCRdb running MiXCR on the 5' RACE reads. The table has 350,000 or so distinct CDR3 sequences, around 10% seen once. CDR3 size: 14 residues. Germline V CDR1 and CDR2: DFQATT, SNEGSKA (reference sequence). Between the trimmed V and J ends, which lost 6 bases and 3 bases, there was a span of 18 bases. Sequencing was performed on blood, either unsorted or a sorted T cell fraction (not recorded which). This receptor was identified in a female donor with ankylosing spondylitis or in good health (not recorded which). J is TRBJ2-7 and V is TRBV20-1, with D maybe TRBD2 (6 bases). The CDR3 DNA reads TGCAGTGCCCGAGGGCTAGCGTCCCGCTACGAGCAGTACTTC. Its protein product is CSARGLASRYEQYF.